The clone carrying this TCR beta chain was detected a few times. The antigen remains unidentified. This CDR3 contains 14 residues. Trimming took off 10 bases at V and 8 bases at J, with 21 bases between the two ends. CDR1 and CDR2 from the germline V gene are MNHNY and SVGAGI (reference sequence). TCR alpha and TCR beta cDNA libraries carrying sample barcodes and UMIs were produced by 5'RACE using constant-segment primers. TCRdb independently ran MiXCR on the 5' RACE reads; one entry per CDR3 protein. The sample has around 250,000 distinct CDR3 sequences, roughly 17% seen once. The data originate from a study of T-cell memory formation after mild COVID-19. Study-level background: The TCR clusters were mostly specific to one donor. General study results and limits: Within pre-infection memory, some responding clones were found, suggesting cross-reactive memory joined. CD4/CD8 balance characterized clones contracting day 15 to 85, and CD4+ skew characterized later expanders.

The rearrangement uses TRBV6-6 and TRBJ2-1; tentatively, D is TRBD2 (7 bases). The sequenced sample consisted of PBMCs or a T cell subset sorted from them (not recorded which). This receptor was identified in a man younger than 35 who had mild COVID-19 (a few samples of this study predate the infection). Cell type and time point are not known. CDR3 DNA: TGTGCCACCCGCTCGGGCGGGGGCCCGGATGAGCAGTTCTTC. Translating it yields CATRSGGGPDEQFF.